The sequence of this TCR beta chain was determined in a study of blood T cell repertoires in COVID-19. Turning to the study itself: Sites across the United States, Italy and Spain contributed samples from acute and convalescent COVID-19.

Original methodology: Amplification of reference gene primers provided the estimated nucleated cell counts. TCRdb keeps only in-frame clones here, not all; method: immunoSEQ multiplex PCR. Clone size and the V and J calls come from that table; the DNA yielded D and trimming. This table has about 140,000 clones, 65% to 90% appearing once. The CDR3 has 21 residues. Germline V lookup: CDR1 ENHRY, CDR2 SYGVKD. The trim removed 5 bases at V and 5 bases at J, leaving 26 bases unmatched. The TCR sequence derives from a man in his fifties or sixties with acute or convalescent COVID-19. Sequenced sample: peripheral blood. The V and J genes are TRBV10-3 and TRBJ2-1, with 8 positions matching TRBD1. This chain's CDR3 is CAISFPDRAAFGERGNNEQFF. The CDR3 nucleotides are TGTGCCATCAGTTTCCCGGACAGGGCGGCCTTTGGCGAAAGGGGTAACAATGAGCAGTTCTTC.